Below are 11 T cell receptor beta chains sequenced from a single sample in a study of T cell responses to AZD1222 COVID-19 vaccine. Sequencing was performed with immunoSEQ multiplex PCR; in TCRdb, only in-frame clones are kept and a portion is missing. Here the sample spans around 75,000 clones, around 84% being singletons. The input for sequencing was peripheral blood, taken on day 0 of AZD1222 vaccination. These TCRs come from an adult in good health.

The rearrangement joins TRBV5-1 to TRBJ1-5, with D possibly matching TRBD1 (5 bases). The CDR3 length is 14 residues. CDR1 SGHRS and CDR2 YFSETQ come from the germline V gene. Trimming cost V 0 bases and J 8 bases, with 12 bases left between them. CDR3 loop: CASSLVGGGEPQHF. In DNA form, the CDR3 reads TGCGCCAGCAGCTTGGTAGGTGGGGGGGAGCCCCAGCATTTT.

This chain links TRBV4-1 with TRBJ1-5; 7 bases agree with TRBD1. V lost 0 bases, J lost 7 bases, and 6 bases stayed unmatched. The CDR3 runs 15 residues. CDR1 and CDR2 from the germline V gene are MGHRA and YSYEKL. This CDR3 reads CASSQDYRGNQPQHF. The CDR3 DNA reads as TGCGCCAGCAGCCAAGACTACAGGGGAAACCAGCCCCAGCATTTT.

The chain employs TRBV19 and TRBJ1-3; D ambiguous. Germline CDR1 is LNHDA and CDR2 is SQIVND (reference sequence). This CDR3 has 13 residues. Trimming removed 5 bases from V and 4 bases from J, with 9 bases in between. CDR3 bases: TGTGCCAGTAGTTTGGTTGGCGGAAACACCATATATTTT. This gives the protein CASSLVGGNTIYF.

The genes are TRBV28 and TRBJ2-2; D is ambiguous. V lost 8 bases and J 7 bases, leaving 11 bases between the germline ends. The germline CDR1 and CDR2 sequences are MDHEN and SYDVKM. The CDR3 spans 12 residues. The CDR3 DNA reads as TGTGCCAGCCCGAGTCCCTTCGGGGAGCTGTTTTTT. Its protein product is CASPSPFGELFF.

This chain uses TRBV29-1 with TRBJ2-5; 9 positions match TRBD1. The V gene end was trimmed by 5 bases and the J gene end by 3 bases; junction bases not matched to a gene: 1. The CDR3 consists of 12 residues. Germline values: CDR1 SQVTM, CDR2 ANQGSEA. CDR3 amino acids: CSVRTGEETQYF. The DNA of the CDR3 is TGCAGCGTTCGGACAGGGGAAGAGACCCAGTACTTC.

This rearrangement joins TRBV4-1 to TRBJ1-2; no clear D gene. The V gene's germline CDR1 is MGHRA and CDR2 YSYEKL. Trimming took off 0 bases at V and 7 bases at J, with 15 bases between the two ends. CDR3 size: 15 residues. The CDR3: CASSQEGSGDGGYTF. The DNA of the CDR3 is TGCGCCAGCAGCCAAGAGGGGAGTGGTGACGGTGGCTACACCTTC.

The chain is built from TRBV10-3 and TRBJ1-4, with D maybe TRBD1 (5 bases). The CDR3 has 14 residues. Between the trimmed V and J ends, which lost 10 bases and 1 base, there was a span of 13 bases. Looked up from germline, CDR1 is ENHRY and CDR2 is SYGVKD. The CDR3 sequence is CATRVGGTNEKLFF. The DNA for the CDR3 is TGTGCCACCCGGGTCGGGGGAACTAATGAAAAACTGTTTTTT.

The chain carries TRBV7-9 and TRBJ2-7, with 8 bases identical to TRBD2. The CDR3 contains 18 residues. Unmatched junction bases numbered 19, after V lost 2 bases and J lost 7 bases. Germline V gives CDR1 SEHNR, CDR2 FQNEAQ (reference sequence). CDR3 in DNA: TGTGCCAGCAGCTTACACGGAAGGGGAAGCGGGAGATCCGGGGAGCAGTACTTC. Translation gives CASSLHGRGSGRSGEQYF.

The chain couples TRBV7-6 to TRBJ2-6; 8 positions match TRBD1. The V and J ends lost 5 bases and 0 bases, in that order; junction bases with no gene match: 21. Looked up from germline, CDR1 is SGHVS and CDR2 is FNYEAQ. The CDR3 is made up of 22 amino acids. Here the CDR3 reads CASSPLTANVDRDTSGANVLTF. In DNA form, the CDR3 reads TGTGCCAGCAGCCCCCTAACGGCAAACGTGGACAGGGACACCTCTGGGGCCAACGTCCTGACTTTC.

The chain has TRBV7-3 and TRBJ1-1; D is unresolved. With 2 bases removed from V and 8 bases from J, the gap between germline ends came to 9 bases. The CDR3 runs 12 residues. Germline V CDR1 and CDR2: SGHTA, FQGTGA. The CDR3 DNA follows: TGTGCCAGCAGCTTAGATCACGGAGAAGCTTTCTTT. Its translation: CASSLDHGEAFF.

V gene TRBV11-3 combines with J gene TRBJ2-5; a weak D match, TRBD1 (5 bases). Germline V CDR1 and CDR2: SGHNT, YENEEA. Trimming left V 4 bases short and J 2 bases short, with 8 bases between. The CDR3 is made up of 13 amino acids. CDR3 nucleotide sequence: TGTGCCAGCAGCTCCAGACAGCAAGAGACCCAGTACTTC. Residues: CASSSRQQETQYF.